This T cell receptor beta chain was retrieved from a study of blood T cells in healthy people across ages (dated by TCRdb to the mid-2010s). As for the study more broadly: Template switching captured roughly one uniquely barcoded TCR beta cDNA molecule per two T cells in model experiments. The study measured age-related changes in TCR beta repertoire diversity using deep sequencing normalized with unique cDNA molecular identifiers. Donors were grouped into four age groups: young (average approximately 15 years), middle-aged (about 38), aged (around 60) and long-lived (roughly 80). Donors of different ages were randomly distributed across sequencing lanes to avoid experimental bias. Two additional independent replicas of 1 million unique cDNA reads from the same blood draw were analyzed for two donors (one aged 18 to 30 and one aged 80 or older). What the authors observed across the whole study: Since profiling was done on bulk unsorted PBMCs, naive and antigen-experienced compartments could not be conclusively compared. The percentage of naive T cells measured by flow cytometry correlated strongly with observed TCR beta diversity. Donor CMV infection status was unknown, potentially confounding age-related changes in expanded clonotypes. Estimates of total diversity based on one million sequenced T cells were regarded as lower bounds and as underestimates. The long-lived group showed more naive CD4+ T cells, fewer expanded clones and increased TCR diversity than the aged group, suggesting age selection. As age increased, observed TCR beta diversity per million T cells dropped in a roughly linear way, and a significant reduction was already evident by age 40.

Donors were a few dozen systemically healthy Caucasian individuals from Russia aged 6 to 90 years. Each donor gave about 9.2 milliliters of peripheral blood, drawn into EDTA-treated Vacutainer tubes. Ficoll-Paque density-gradient centrifugation was used to isolate PBMCs, with at least 7 million per sample. Total RNA was extracted from PBMCs with Trizol reagent, with at least 6 micrograms obtained per sample. The percentages of naive CD45RAhigh/CD27high T cells were determined by flow cytometry on a PBMC aliquot from every donor. Turning to this clonotype: Its target antigen remains unknown. Qualities for individual bases were not recorded, and no much larger clone is one base off.

The germline V gene (reference sequence) provides CDR1 SSHAT and CDR2 FNYEAQ. The CDR3 goes from the cysteine to the phenylalanine over 13 residues. The retained sequence is limited to the CDR3, 39 bases, with the frame set at the first base. Libraries were prepared through 5' RACE. Sequenced using an Illumina HiSeq 2500. A second PCR of roughly 7 to 11 cycles was performed with a sample-barcoded 5' primer and a J-beta primer mix. Each TCR beta cDNA molecule received a unique molecular identifier from a template-switch 5' adaptor carrying 12 random nucleotides. At least 3 million CDR3-containing paired-end reads were obtained from each sample. First-strand cDNA was synthesized from all RNA with the Mint cDNA synthesis kit, primed by a TRBC-specific oligonucleotide. After uracil-DNA glycosylase treatment, a first 18-cycle PCR used universal primers M1SS and BC2_uni_R on all cDNA. As for the original processing: For normalization, 1 million high-quality reads were randomly selected from each sample, with every read carrying a distinct molecular identifier. Instead of being binned into consensus sequences, reads with shared molecular identifiers were discarded. MiTCR, with a Q25 quality threshold and the strictest error-elimination algorithm, was used for CDR3 identification, clonotype clustering and error correction. A nonparametric unseen species model with Euler transformation was used to estimate lower-bound total TCR beta diversity. TCRdb took the public reads, trimmed them with fastp at Q25, ran MiXCR for clone calling and kept in-frame beta chains. When rows share a CDR3 protein, they turn into one entry using the most common DNA and genes. The V and J calls were not made by the authors but by TCRdb's processing. The sample data list approximately 1.5 million distinct CDR3 sequences, and around 40% of these were observed just once. About 4% of the sample is held by the ten biggest clonotypes.

Material: blood. The chain links TRBV7-7 with TRBJ2-2, and TRBD2 aligns with 7 junction nucleotides. The receptor's source is a woman between 18 and 29 years old in good health. DNA sequence: TGTGCGGCAGGGACTATAATCACCGGGGAGCTGTTTTTT. The encoded protein is CAAGTIITGELFF.